This T cell receptor (beta chain) was obtained from a study of blood T cells in healthy people across ages. V lost 2 bases and J lost 8; bases outside the gene matches: 10. The CDR3 spans 16 residues. Germline V lookup: CDR1 SGHVS, CDR2 FQNEAQ. The second PCR ran roughly 6 to 11 cycles with a sample-barcoded 5' primer and J-beta primers. TCRdb reanalysed the 5' RACE reads using MiXCR and keeps one entry per CDR3 protein. The sample lists 700,000 to 1,000,000 distinct CDR3 sequences; around 42% were seen once. Ranging in age from roughly 6 to 90, the donors were healthy Caucasian individuals from Russia. Staff drew roughly 10 milliliters of peripheral blood from each donor.

The chain is built from TRBV7-8 and TRBJ2-1, with 9 nucleotides matching TRBD2. The TCR comes from a man between 60 and 75 years old in good health. Sequenced: blood. CDR3 nucleotide sequence: TGTGCCAGCAGCTTATTGGGTAGCGGGGGCTTGGATGAGCAGTTCTTC. As protein: CASSLLGSGGLDEQFF. Full variable domain (remainder filled in from reference TRBV7-8 and TRBJ2-1): GAGVSQSPRYKVAKRGQDVALRCDPISGHVSLFWYQQALGQGPEFLTYFQNEAQLDKSGLPSDRFFAERPEGSVSTLKIQRTQQEDSAVYLCASSLLGSGGLDEQFFGPGTRLTVL.